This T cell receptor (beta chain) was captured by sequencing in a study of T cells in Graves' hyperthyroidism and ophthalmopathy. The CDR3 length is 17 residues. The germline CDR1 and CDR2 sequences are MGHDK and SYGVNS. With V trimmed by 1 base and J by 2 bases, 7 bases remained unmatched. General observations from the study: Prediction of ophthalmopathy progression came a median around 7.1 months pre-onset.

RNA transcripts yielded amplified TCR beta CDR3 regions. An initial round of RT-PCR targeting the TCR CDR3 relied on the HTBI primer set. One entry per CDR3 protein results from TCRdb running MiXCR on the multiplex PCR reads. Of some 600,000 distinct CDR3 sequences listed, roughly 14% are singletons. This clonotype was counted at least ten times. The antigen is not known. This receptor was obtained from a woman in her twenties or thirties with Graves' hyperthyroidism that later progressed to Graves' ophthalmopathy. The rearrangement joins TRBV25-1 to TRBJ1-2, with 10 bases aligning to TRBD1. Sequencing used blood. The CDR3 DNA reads TGTGCCAGCAGTGAATCAAGGACAGGGGGACCAAACTATGGCTACACCTTC. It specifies CASSESRTGGPNYGYTF.